This entry describes one TCR beta chain. With 60 Vbeta and 13 Jbeta primers, the PCR was carried out. TCRdb keeps only in-frame clones here, not all; method: immunoSEQ multiplex PCR. The sample includes approximately 140,000 clones. Healthy people donating bone marrow made up the donors. This sample stems from a study of cytomegalovirus exposure and HLA in healthy donors. There are 16 residues in the CDR3. Trimming removed 5 bases from V and 1 base from J; junction bases left unmatched: 8. The germline CDR1 and CDR2 sequences are SGHAT and FQNNGV. Sequenced material: PBMCs. The TCR originated in a middle-aged woman in good health and CMV-seronegative. The V call is TRBV11-2, the J call TRBJ1-5, with 7 bases identical to TRBD1. The CDR3 sequence is CASSPRQGVSNQPQHF. DNA of the CDR3: TGTGCCAGCAGCCCGAGACAGGGTGTCAGCAATCAGCCCCAGCATTTT.